The clone carrying this T cell receptor (beta chain) came up once. What it binds is unknown. Sequencing was performed with immunoSEQ multiplex PCR; in TCRdb, only in-frame clones are kept and a portion is missing. The table includes under 1,100,000 clones, approximately 76% detected once. This entry belongs to a study of shared clonotypes between healthy human individuals. Study-level results: Clonotypes shared by all four sorted-subset donors had higher generation probabilities than non-shared clonotypes. In general, naive subsets displayed greater estimated richness than memory subsets did.

The sequenced sample consisted of memory CD4+ T cells sorted from blood. Described subset: CD45RA-negative fraction. The TCR comes from a man between 18 and 29 years old in good health.

This CDR3 reads CASSPLAGEGQPQHF. CDR3 bases: TGTGCCAGCTCACCATTGGCAGGGGAAGGGCAGCCCCAGCATTTT. The chain recombines TRBV18 with TRBJ1-5; D perhaps matches TRBD1 (6 bases). The V end was cut by 2 bases, the J end by 7 bases, with 15 bases between. Germline lookup yields CDR1 KGHSH and CDR2 LQKENI. This CDR3 has 15 residues.